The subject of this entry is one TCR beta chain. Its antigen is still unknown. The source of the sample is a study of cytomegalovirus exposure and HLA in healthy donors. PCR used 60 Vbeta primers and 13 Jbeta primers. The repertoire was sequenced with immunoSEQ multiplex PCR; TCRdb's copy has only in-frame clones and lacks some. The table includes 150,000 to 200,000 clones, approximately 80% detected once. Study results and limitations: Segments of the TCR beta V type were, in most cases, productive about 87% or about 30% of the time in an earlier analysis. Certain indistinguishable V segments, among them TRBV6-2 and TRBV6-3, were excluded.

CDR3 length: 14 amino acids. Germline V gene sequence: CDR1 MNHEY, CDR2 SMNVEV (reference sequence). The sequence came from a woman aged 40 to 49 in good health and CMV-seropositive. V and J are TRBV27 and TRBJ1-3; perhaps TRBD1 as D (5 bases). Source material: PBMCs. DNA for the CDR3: TGTGCTAGCGGGGTCCGGGGGACGGGAAACACCATATATTTT. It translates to CASGVRGTGNTIYF.